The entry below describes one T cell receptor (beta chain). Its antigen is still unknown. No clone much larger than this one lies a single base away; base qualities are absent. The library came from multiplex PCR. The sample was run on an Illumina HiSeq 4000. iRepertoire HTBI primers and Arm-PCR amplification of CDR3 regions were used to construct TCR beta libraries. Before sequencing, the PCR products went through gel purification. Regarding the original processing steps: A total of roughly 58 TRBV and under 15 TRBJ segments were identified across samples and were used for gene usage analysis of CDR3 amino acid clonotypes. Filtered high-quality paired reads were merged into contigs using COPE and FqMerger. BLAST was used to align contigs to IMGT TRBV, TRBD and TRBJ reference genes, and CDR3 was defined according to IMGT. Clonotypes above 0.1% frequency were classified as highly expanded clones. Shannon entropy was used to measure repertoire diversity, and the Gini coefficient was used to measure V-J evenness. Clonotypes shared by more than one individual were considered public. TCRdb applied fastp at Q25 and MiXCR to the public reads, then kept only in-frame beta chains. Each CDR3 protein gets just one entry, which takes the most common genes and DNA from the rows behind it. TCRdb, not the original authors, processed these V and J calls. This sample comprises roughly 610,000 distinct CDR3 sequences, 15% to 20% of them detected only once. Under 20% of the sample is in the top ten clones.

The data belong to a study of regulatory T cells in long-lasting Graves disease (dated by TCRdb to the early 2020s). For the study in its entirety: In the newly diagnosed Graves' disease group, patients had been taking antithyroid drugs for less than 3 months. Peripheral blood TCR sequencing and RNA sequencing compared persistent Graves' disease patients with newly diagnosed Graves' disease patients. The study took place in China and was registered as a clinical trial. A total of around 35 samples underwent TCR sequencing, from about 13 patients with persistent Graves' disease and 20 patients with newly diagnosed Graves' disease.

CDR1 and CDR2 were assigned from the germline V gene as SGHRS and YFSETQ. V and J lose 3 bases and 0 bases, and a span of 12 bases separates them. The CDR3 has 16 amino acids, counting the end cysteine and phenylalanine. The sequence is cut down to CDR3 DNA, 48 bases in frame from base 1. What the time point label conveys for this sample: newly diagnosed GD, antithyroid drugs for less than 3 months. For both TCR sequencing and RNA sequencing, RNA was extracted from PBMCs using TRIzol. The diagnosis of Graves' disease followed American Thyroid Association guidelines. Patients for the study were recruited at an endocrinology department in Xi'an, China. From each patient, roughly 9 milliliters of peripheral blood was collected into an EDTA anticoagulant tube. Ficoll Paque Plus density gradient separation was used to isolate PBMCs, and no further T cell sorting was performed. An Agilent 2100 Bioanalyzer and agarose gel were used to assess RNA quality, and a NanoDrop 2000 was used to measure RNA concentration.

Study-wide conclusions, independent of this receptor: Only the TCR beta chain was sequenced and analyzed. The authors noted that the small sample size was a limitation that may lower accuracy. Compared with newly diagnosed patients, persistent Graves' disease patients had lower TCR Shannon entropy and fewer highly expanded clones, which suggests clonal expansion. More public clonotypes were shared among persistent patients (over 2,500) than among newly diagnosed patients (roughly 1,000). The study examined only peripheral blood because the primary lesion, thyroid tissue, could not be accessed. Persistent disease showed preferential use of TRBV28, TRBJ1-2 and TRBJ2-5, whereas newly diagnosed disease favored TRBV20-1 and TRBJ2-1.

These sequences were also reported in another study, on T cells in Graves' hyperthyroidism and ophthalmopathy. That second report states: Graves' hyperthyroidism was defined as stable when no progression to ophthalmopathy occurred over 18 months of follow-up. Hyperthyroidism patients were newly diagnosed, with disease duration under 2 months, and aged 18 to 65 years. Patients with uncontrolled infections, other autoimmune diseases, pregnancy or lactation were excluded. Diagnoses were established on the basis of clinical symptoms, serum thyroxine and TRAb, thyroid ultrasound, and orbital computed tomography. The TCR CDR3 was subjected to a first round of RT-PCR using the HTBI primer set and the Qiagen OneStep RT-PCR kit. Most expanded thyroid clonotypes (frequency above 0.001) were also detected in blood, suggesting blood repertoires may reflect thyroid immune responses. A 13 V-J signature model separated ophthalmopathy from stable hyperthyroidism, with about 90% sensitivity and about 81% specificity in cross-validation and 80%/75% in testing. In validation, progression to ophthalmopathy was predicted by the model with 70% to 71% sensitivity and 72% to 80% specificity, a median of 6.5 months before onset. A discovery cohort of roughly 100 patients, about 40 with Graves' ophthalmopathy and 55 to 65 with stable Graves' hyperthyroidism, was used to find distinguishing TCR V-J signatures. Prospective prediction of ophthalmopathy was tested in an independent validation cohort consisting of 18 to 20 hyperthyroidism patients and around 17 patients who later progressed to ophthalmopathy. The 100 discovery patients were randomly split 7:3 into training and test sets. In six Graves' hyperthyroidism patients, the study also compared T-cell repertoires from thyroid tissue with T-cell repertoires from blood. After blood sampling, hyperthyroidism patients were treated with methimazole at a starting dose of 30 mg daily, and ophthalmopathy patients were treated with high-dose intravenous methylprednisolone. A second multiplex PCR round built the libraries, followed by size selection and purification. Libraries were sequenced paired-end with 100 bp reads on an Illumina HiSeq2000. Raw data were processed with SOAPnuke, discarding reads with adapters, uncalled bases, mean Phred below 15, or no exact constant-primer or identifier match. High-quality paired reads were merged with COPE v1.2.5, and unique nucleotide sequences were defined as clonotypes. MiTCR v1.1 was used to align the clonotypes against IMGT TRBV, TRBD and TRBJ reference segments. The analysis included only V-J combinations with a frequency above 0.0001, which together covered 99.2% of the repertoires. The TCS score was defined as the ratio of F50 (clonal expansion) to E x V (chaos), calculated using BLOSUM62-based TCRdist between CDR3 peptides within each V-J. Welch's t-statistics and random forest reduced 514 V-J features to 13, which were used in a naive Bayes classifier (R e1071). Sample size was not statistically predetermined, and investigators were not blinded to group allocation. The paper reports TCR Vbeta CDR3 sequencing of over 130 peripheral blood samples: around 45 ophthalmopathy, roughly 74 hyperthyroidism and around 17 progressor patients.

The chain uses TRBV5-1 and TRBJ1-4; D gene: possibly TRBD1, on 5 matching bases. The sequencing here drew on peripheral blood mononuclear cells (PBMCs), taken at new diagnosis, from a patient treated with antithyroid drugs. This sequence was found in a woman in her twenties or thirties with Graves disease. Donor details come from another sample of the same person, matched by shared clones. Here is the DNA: TGCGCCAGCAGCTCTGGGACTTCTACAACTAATGAAAAACTGTTTTTT. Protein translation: CASSSGTSTTNEKLFF.